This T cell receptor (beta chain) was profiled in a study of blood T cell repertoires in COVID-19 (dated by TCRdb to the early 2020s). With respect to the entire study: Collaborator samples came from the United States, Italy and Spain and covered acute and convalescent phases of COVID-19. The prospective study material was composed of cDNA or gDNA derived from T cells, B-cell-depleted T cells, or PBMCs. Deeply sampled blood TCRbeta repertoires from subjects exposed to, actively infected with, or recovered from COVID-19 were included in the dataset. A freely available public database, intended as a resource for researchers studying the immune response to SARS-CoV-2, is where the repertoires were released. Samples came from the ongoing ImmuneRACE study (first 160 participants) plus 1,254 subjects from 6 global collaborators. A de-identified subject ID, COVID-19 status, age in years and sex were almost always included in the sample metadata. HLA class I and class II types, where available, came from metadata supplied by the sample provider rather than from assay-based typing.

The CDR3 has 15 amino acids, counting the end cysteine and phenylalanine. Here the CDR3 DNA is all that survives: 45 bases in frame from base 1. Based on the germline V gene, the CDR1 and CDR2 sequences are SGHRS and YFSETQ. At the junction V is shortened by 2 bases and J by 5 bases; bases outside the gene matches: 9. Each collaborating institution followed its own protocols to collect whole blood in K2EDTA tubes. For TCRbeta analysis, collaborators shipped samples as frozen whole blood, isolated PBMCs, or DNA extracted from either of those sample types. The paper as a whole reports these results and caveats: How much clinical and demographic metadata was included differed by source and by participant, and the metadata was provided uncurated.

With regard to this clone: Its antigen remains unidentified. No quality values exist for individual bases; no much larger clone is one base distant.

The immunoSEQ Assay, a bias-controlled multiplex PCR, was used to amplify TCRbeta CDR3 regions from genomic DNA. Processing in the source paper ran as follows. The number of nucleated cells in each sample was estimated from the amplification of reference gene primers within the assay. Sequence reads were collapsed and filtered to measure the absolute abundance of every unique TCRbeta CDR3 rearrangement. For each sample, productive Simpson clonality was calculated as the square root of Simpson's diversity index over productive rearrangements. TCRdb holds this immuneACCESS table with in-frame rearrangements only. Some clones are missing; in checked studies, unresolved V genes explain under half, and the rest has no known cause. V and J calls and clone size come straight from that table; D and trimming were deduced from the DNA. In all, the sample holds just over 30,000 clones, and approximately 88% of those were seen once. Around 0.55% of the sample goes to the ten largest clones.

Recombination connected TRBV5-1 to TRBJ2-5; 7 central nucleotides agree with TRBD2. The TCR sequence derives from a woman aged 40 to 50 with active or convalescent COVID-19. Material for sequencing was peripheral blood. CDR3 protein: CASSFRHGLGETQYF. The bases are TGCGCCAGCAGCTTCAGGCACGGACTAGGGGAGACCCAGTACTTC.